The clone carrying this T cell receptor (beta chain) was found a few times. Seattle's enrolled individuals joined amid active infection and were then monitored longitudinally. Per the germline V gene, CDR1 is SGHTA and CDR2 is FQGNSA. Trimming removed 0 bases at V and 5 bases at J, with 11 bases between. The CDR3 consists of 15 residues. TCRdb's copy holds only in-frame clones and misses some; the assay was immunoSEQ multiplex PCR. This sample has about 210,000 clones, with approximately 85% found just once. The record originates from a study of blood T cell repertoires in COVID-19. Across the study: Specimens from acute and convalescent COVID-19 originated in the United States, Italy and Spain. PBMCs, B-cell-depleted T cells, or T cells provided the cDNA or gDNA that made up the material.

The receptor comes from an older woman with COVID-19, enrolled during active disease. The V gene is TRBV7-2, the J gene TRBJ1-3, with D possibly TRBD1 on 5 matching bases. The sequencing sample was made of peripheral blood. For the CDR3, the DNA is TGTGCCAGCAGCTTAGCCAGACAGCCGCGAAACACCATATATTTT. This codes for CASSLARQPRNTIYF.